The 9 T cell receptor beta chains reported below all come from one sample, sequenced in a study of blood T cell repertoires in COVID-19 (dated by TCRdb to about 2020). Library prep was done by the immunoSEQ multiplex PCR assay. As stored in TCRdb, this immuneACCESS dataset retains in-frame rearrangements with V and J assigned. A fraction of the clones does not appear; measured against another copy, unresolved V genes explain less than half of the discrepancy, and the remainder lacks a known reason. Here the sample has about 160,000 clones; roughly 90% occur a single time. Of the sample, about 6.3% falls within the top ten clones. Sequences were obtained from PBMCs or T cells enriched from blood (not recorded which). These receptors all stem from a woman aged 50 to 60 who had recovered from COVID-19.

The chain combines TRBV5-1 with TRBJ2-3; 7 bases are a match to TRBD2. Trimming at V came to 4 bases and at J to 2 bases, leaving 13 bases not matched to a gene. Germline V CDR1 and CDR2: SGHRS, YFSETQ. CDR3 length equals 17 residues. The CDR3 reads CASSMGASGVITDTQYF. DNA for the CDR3: TGCGCCAGCAGCATGGGAGCAAGCGGGGTTATCACAGATACGCAGTATTTT.

V gene TRBV2 combines with J gene TRBJ2-2; 9 positions match TRBD1. Germline V CDR1 and CDR2: SNHLY, FYNNEI. V lost 4 bases, J lost 5 bases, and 5 bases stayed unmatched. The CDR3 has 15 amino acids. As DNA, the CDR3 is TGTGCCAGCAGTGTGGACAGGGGCTTGACCGGGGAGCTGTTTTTT. It translates to CASSVDRGLTGELFF.

V usage is TRBV7-2 and J usage is TRBJ2-1, with a tentative D call TRBD2 (5 bases). The CDR3 runs 16 residues. The V gene's germline CDR1 is SGHTA and CDR2 FQGNSA. Trimming stripped 1 base from V and 5 bases from J, with 15 bases between. DNA of the CDR3: TGTGCCAGCAGCTTAGTTGTCCTCCCGGGGAACAATGAGCAGTTCTTC. This encodes CASSLVVLPGNNEQFF.

This chain connects TRBV4-2 to TRBJ1-1; D not certain. CDR1 and CDR2 from the germline V gene are LGHNA and YNFKEQ. Trimming took off 0 bases at V and 0 bases at J, with 17 bases between the two ends. The CDR3 contains 18 residues. The CDR3 loop reads CASSQDADGSLMNTEAFF. The CDR3 bases are TGTGCCAGCAGCCAAGATGCCGATGGTAGTCTCATGAACACTGAAGCTTTCTTT.

To note about this clone: The junction departs from germline at one end; a sequencing error may be responsible. The sample holds other DNA sequences that translate to the same CDR3. The V and J genes are TRBV7-2 and TRBJ2-5; 9 bases line up with TRBD2. CDR3 length equals 14 residues. Germline values: CDR1 SGHTA, CDR2 FQGNSA. For the CDR3, the DNA is TGTGCCAGCAGCCTAGCGGGGCAGGGGGAGACCCAGTACTTC. Protein product: CASSLAGQGETQYF.

This chain links TRBV13 with TRBJ2-7, with 10 bases matching TRBD1. Germline trimming cut 5 bases from V and 6 bases from J; bases unmatched to any gene: 7. CDR1 is PRHDT, CDR2 FYEKMQ, per germline (reference sequence). This CDR3 contains 14 residues. As DNA, the CDR3 is TGTGCCAGCAGCCACAGACAGGGGGCCTTCGAGCAGTACTTC. It translates to CASSHRQGAFEQYF.

In DNA form, the CDR3 reads TGTGCCAGCAGCCCAGGACAGGGGGGCAATCAGCCCCAGCATTTT. It translates to CASSPGQGGNQPQHF. The genes are TRBV11-2 and TRBJ1-5; TRBD1 aligns across 10 bases. Germline CDR1 SGHAT, CDR2 FQNNGV. The CDR3 covers 15 residues. V lost 5 bases, J lost 2 bases, and 3 bases stayed unmatched.

The V and J genes are TRBV5-1 and TRBJ1-2; perhaps TRBD1 as D (6 bases). Deletions cut 1 base from V and 6 bases from J, with 13 bases between. Germline CDR1 SGHRS, CDR2 YFSETQ. The length of the CDR3 is 14 residues. In nucleotides, the CDR3 is TGCGCCAGCAGCTTGAAGACAGGTTTGGATGGCTACACCTTC. The encoded protein is CASSLKTGLDGYTF.

Only a few counts were recorded for this clone. V usage is TRBV2 and J usage is TRBJ1-6; 8 bases map to TRBD1. CDR1 SNHLY and CDR2 FYNNEI come from the germline V gene. The CDR3 has 17 residues. The J segment lost 5 bases and the V segment lost 1 base, leaving 7 bases of the junction unmatched. The CDR3 nucleotides read TGTGCCAGCAGTGAAGTTTCAGGGGGCGCAAATAATTCACCCCTCCACTTT. It translates to CASSEVSGGANNSPLHF.